This T cell receptor (beta chain) originates from a study of blood T cells in healthy people across ages. Study findings and constraints: The fall in TCR beta diversity per million T cells was roughly linear with age.

Trimming pared 0 bases from V and 2 bases from J, leaving 7 bases between. This CDR3 is 14 amino acids long. Germline values: CDR1 SGDLS, CDR2 YYNGEE. The sample holds a few counts of this clonotype. The antigen remains unidentified. Combining a sample-barcoded 5' primer with a J-beta primer mix, a second PCR ran for roughly 7 to 12 cycles. Using its own MiXCR run on the 5' RACE reads, TCRdb lists one record per CDR3 protein. The sample has approximately 1.5 million distinct CDR3 sequences, about 35% seen once; the top ten hold 11%. V gene TRBV9 combines with J gene TRBJ2-3; D call uncertain. The receptor was isolated from a woman in her twenties or thirties in good health. The specimen sequenced was blood. This CDR3 is CASSVGTDTDTQYF. In DNA, the CDR3 is TGTGCCAGCAGCGTAGGGACGGACACAGATACGCAGTATTTT.